The table lists the clone carrying this T cell receptor beta chain with a few counts. Its specificity is not known. This specimen comes from a study of T-cell memory formation after mild COVID-19. Broader study findings: Mostly located in CM and EM were contracting CD4+ clones, with contracting CD8+ clones located in EMRA. Within pre-infection memory, some responding clones were found, suggesting cross-reactive memory joined.

The CDR3 extends over 14 amino acids. Trimming took 7 bases from V and 0 from J; bases not matched to a gene: 4. CDR1 is LNHDA, CDR2 SQIVND, per germline (reference sequence). cDNA libraries for TCR alpha and TCR beta, carrying sample barcodes and UMIs, came from 5'RACE with constant-segment primers. TCRdb independently ran MiXCR on the 5' RACE reads; one entry per CDR3 protein. The table includes about 340,000 distinct CDR3 sequences, roughly an eighth detected once. Sequenced input: PBMCs or a T cell subset sorted from them (not recorded which). The chain has TRBV19 and TRBJ2-3; 7 positions agree with TRBD1. The receptor was isolated from a man aged 18 to 29 who had mild COVID-19 (a few samples of this study predate the infection). Cell type and time point are not known. The CDR3 protein is CASTGQLSTDTQYF. Here the CDR3 DNA reads TGTGCCAGTACGGGACAGCTTAGCACAGATACGCAGTATTTT.